This T cell receptor beta chain was retrieved from a study of blood T cells in healthy people across ages. Each individual donor underwent a draw of approximately 9.6 milliliters of peripheral blood. Study results and limitations: Higher diversity and more naive CD4+ cells were features of long-lived donors, compared to aged donors. Considered underestimates were the diversity estimates obtained from one million T cells.

The CDR3 is 13 residues long. Germline CDR1 is SGDLS and CDR2 is YYNGEE. V shed 3 bases and J 15 bases; nucleotides not matched to a gene: 11. A second PCR of 7 to 11 cycles used a sample-barcoded 5' primer and a J-beta primer mix. One entry per CDR3 protein results from TCRdb running MiXCR on the 5' RACE reads. The sample lists about 1.8 million distinct CDR3 sequences, about 49% occurring once. About this clonotype itself: What it binds is unknown.

The clonotype comes from a woman in her forties in good health. The sequencing sample was made of blood. The chain links TRBV9 to TRBJ2-1; 8 bases align to TRBD2. CDR3 protein: CASSDGGAPLLFF. DNA of the CDR3: TGTGCCAGCAGCGACGGGGGGGCCCCGCTTTTGTTCTTC.